This T cell receptor (beta chain) was recorded in a study of shared clonotypes between healthy human individuals. Overall study context: Three CD4 naive, three CD4 memory, two CD8 naive and one CD8 memory plate were used per donor. General observations from the study: It was the non-shared clonotypes that had lower generation probabilities than clonotypes shared by all four donors.

This clone was seen once. Its antigen is as yet unknown. The assay was immunoSEQ multiplex PCR, and TCRdb's table has in-frame clones only and misses some. The sample records 2 million or so clones, 90% to 95% being singletons. Trimming at V came to 5 bases and at J to 6 bases, leaving 7 bases not matched to a gene. The CDR3 loop spans 13 amino acids. Germline CDR1 and CDR2: SEHNR and FQNEAQ (reference sequence). The rearrangement links TRBV7-9 to TRBJ2-7, with 7 bases lining up with TRBD2. The sequence was obtained from a man between 18 and 35 years old in good health. Sequenced: naive CD4+ T cells sorted from blood. Subset indicated: CD45RA+ positively selected. The CDR3 spells CASSPLTSSEQYF. CDR3 DNA sequence: TGTGCCAGCAGCCCGCTGACTAGCTCCGAGCAGTACTTC.